The 25 T cell receptor beta chains in this list originate from one sample, sequenced in a study of graft-versus-host responses after intestinal transplantation (dated by TCRdb to about 2021). Explained via the paper, the time point label denotes: cells obtained before transplantation from donor or recipient. Receptors were amplified or captured by the immunoSEQ multiplex PCR assay. Entries here come from immuneACCESS through TCRdb and include only in-frame sequences with V and J called. Some clones fail to appear in such tables; in the studies checked, an unresolved V gene covers under half of the shortfall, and the cause of the remainder is unknown. This sample gives 90,000 to 120,000 clones in total; 87% of them show up just once. Less than 0.85% of the sample comes from the top ten. Antigens for these TCRs are unknown. The sample consisted of unstimulated CD4+ T cells sorted from spleen or lymph node cells, taken before transplant. These receptors originate from a human donor who was the organ donor for an intestinal transplant.

The J gene is TRBJ2-1, the V gene TRBV12-5; TRBD2 matches 10 bases. The junction had 6 bases not matched to a gene; V was cut back by 0 bases and J by 7 bases. This CDR3 comprises 16 residues. The germline CDR1 and CDR2 sequences are LGHNT and FRNRAP. CDR3 bases: TGTGCTAGTGGTTTGGTCCTAGCGGGAGCCCGAAATGAGCAGTTCTTC. Translating gives CASGLVLAGARNEQFF.

This chain links TRBV5-1 with TRBJ1-1; a weak D match, TRBD1 (5 bases). Trimming shortened V by 4 bases and J by 2 bases, and 12 bases separated the two germline ends. CDR1 is SGHRS and CDR2 is YFSETQ in the germline V gene. The CDR3 has 14 residues. This chain's CDR3 is CASSLTQGNTEAFF. CDR3 in DNA: TGCGCCAGCAGCCTGACCCAGGGTAACACTGAAGCTTTCTTT.

The chain employs TRBV7-2 and TRBJ2-3; D remains ambiguous. Germline V gene lookup returns CDR1 SGHTA and CDR2 FQGNSA. The CDR3 contains 13 residues. Trimming stripped 3 bases from V and 6 bases from J, with 10 bases between. The CDR3 region is CASSFTRQDTQYF. The CDR3 bases are TGTGCCAGCAGCTTTACTCGCCAGGATACGCAGTATTTT. Full variable domain (missing parts from reference TRBV7-2 and TRBJ2-3): GAGVSQSPSNKVTEKGKDVELRCDPISGHTALYWYRQSLGQGLEFLIYFQGNSAPDKSGLPSDRFSAERTGGSVSTLTIQRTQQEDSAVYLCASSFTRQDTQYFGPGTRLTVL.

The CDR3 region is CASSHRNTEAFF. As DNA, the CDR3 is TGTGCCAGCAGTCACAGGAACACTGAAGCTTTCTTT. The chain is built from TRBV6-5 and TRBJ1-1; D remains unclear. The CDR3 totals 12 residues. The V and J ends lost 5 bases and 1 base respectively, with 5 bases between them. Looked up from germline, CDR1 is MNHEY and CDR2 is SVGAGI.

V and J are TRBV5-1 and TRBJ1-5; D gene ambiguous. The CDR3 loop spans 14 amino acids. Germline CDR1 is SGHRS and CDR2 is YFSETQ. The ends were cut back, 4 bases at V and 0 bases at J, with 8 bases in the middle. CDR3 coding DNA: TGCGCCAGCAGCCGAGACGGTAGCAATCAGCCCCAGCATTTT. It specifies CASSRDGSNQPQHF. Drawing the rest from reference TRBV5-1 and TRBJ1-5, the complete variable domain is KAGVTQTPRYLIKTRGQQVTLSCSPISGHRSVSWYQQTPGQGLQFLFEYFSETQRNKGNFPGRFSGRQFSNSRSEMNVSTLELGDSALYLCASSRDGSNQPQHFGDGTRLSIL.

Notes on this clone: The identical CDR3 is also encoded by other nucleotide sequences in the sample. CDR3: CASSLADTQYF. CDR3 sequence (DNA): TGTGCCAGCAGCCTTGCAGATACGCAGTATTTT. The V gene is TRBV7-2, the J gene TRBJ2-3; D is ambiguous. V gave up 5 bases and J gave up 4 bases, with 4 bases separating them. The CDR3 covers 11 residues. Per the germline V gene, CDR1 is SGHTA and CDR2 is FQGNSA.

The chain links TRBV29-1 to TRBJ1-1; no definite D call. CDR3 size: 14 residues. Germline loops: CDR1 SQVTM, CDR2 ANQGSEA. V shed 5 bases and J shed 1 base, with 14 bases lying between them. In DNA form, the CDR3 reads TGCAGCGTTTACCGAAGGCTCACGAACACTGAAGCTTTCTTT. Protein: CSVYRRLTNTEAFF.

V usage is TRBV2 and J usage is TRBJ1-2, with D possibly TRBD1 on 5 matching bases. CDR1 is SNHLY, CDR2 FYNNEI, per germline. The CDR3 length is 14 residues. V lost 1 base to trimming and J lost 4 bases, with 10 bases between them. The CDR3 DNA is TGTGCCAGCAGTGAAGGGACACGGCGCTATGGCTACACCTTC. This gives the protein CASSEGTRRYGYTF. The whole variable domain, remainder taken from reference TRBV2 and TRBJ1-2, is EPEVTQTPSHQVTQMGQEVILRCVPISNHLYFYWYRQILGQKVEFLVSFYNNEISEKSEIFDDQFSVERPDGSNFTLKIRSTKLEDSAMYFCASSEGTRRYGYTFGSGTRLTVV.

The V gene is TRBV5-6, the J gene TRBJ2-5; D gene ambiguous. Deletions cut 1 base from V and 4 bases from J, with 2 bases between. This CDR3 spans 11 amino acids. Per the germline V gene, CDR1 is SGHDT and CDR2 is YYEEEE. The CDR3 spells CASSLTETQYF. The DNA of the CDR3 is TGTGCCAGCAGCTTGACAGAGACCCAGTACTTC.

This clone was counted a single time. V usage is TRBV4-1 and J usage is TRBJ2-5; 7 bases line up with TRBD2. The length of the CDR3 is 17 residues. V was clipped by 1 base and J by 3 bases; unmatched bases: 11. Germline-derived CDR1 and CDR2 are MGHRA and YSYEKL. The CDR3 region has the DNA TGCGCCAGCAGCCAAGCACTCGGGGTGGCGGGGGAAGAGACCCAGTACTTC. Translation gives CASSQALGVAGEETQYF.

This CDR3 is CATSREQNYGYTF. CDR3 nucleotide sequence: TGTGCCACCAGCAGAGAGCAAAATTATGGCTACACCTTC. The chain links TRBV15 to TRBJ1-2, with no clear D. This CDR3 region has 13 residues. V dropped 0 bases and J dropped 5 bases, with 7 bases sitting between them. Germline CDR1 and CDR2: LNHNV and YYDKDF (reference sequence).

J is TRBJ2-2 and V is TRBV4-2; TRBD1 matches 9 bases. Germline assignment: CDR1 LGHNA and CDR2 YNFKEQ. The CDR3 totals 16 residues. After removal of 4 bases from V and 6 bases from J, the junction contained 9 bases not matched to a gene. The CDR3 nucleotides are TGTGCCAGCAGCCGGCCGGGACAGGGCCTCCCCGGGGAGCTGTTTTTT. It yields the protein CASSRPGQGLPGELFF.

CDR3 nucleotides: TGTGCCTGGACTGAGCAGGGCTACGAGCAGTACTTC. This gives the protein CAWTEQGYEQYF. The rearrangement links TRBV30 to TRBJ2-7; perhaps TRBD1 as D (5 bases). V lost 4 bases, J lost 3 bases, and 10 bases lay in between. Germline CDR1 is GTSNPN and CDR2 is SVGIG (reference sequence). The CDR3 runs 12 residues.

This clone has just a few counts. The chain couples TRBV13 to TRBJ2-7; D is unresolved. Germline CDR1 and CDR2: PRHDT and FYEKMQ (reference sequence). The CDR3 spans 12 residues. The ends were cut back, 2 bases at V and 1 base at J, with 3 bases in the middle. The CDR3 DNA is TGTGCCAGCAGCTTACGGTCCTACGAGCAGTACTTC. Translating gives CASSLRSYEQYF. The entire variable domain, with the rest obtained from reference TRBV13 and TRBJ2-7, is as follows: AAGVIQSPRHLIKEKRETATLKCYPIPRHDTVYWYQQGPGQDPQFLISFYEKMQSDKGSIPDRFSAQQFSDYHSELNMSSLELGDSALYFCASSLRSYEQYFGPGTRLTVT.

CDR3 sequence reads: CASSLVSGRLTDTQYF. In nucleotides, the CDR3 is TGCGCCAGCAGCTTGGTTAGCGGGAGGCTTACAGATACGCAGTATTTT. The V call is TRBV5-1, the J call TRBJ2-3; 10 bases line up with TRBD2. The ends lost 0 bases at V and 3 bases at J; junction bases unmatched: 4. The CDR3 is 16 amino acids. The germline CDR1 and CDR2 sequences are SGHRS and YFSETQ.

V is TRBV16 and J is TRBJ2-7; 7 nucleotides align to TRBD2. The CDR3 has 14 residues. From germline, CDR1 is KGHSY and CDR2 FQNENV. The V segment lost 1 base and the J segment 6 bases; nucleotides outside the gene matches: 6. CDR3 sequence: CASSQWGEGPEQYF. The CDR3 nucleotides read TGTGCCAGCAGCCAATGGGGGGAGGGACCCGAGCAGTACTTC.

In the case of this clone: A junction end diverges from the germline sequence, so it may reflect a read error. DNA of the CDR3: TGCGCCAGCAGCCAAGTGGACAGGGTGACTCTGCACTTC. Its protein product is CASSQVDRVTLHF. V usage is TRBV4-1 and J usage is TRBJ2-7, with 8 bases that match TRBD1. The V gene's germline CDR1 is MGHRA and CDR2 YSYEKL. The CDR3 has 13 amino acids.

The J gene is TRBJ2-6, the V gene TRBV5-8; D is perhaps TRBD1 (6 bases). This CDR3 has 17 residues. Trimming pared 4 bases from V and 0 bases from J, leaving 14 bases between. The germline V gene has CDR1 SGHTS and CDR2 YDEGEE. The CDR3: CASSPGQGDSGANVLTF. DNA for the CDR3: TGTGCCAGCAGCCCGGGACAAGGGGACTCTGGGGCCAACGTCCTGACTTTC.

The genes are TRBV7-2 and TRBJ1-6, with D possibly being TRBD1 (5 bases). This CDR3 comprises 15 residues. Trimming removed 6 bases from V and 7 bases from J, with 16 bases in between. Germline V gives CDR1 SGHTA, CDR2 FQGNSA. The CDR3 region is CASSPVHPGNSPLHF. CDR3 DNA: TGTGCCAGCAGTCCCGTTCACCCAGGGAATTCACCCCTCCACTTT.

V gene TRBV29-1 combines with J gene TRBJ2-7; 8 bases align to TRBD1. Unmatched junction bases numbered 8, after V lost 4 bases and J lost 3 bases. The CDR3 loop spans 14 amino acids. CDR1 and CDR2 from the germline V gene are SQVTM and ANQGSEA. This CDR3 is CSVGLTGGFYEQYF. The CDR3 coding sequence is TGCAGCGTTGGTCTAACAGGGGGTTTCTACGAGCAGTACTTC.

The chain recombines TRBV28 with TRBJ2-3, with no clear D. Germline assignment: CDR1 MDHEN and CDR2 SYDVKM. The CDR3 covers 17 residues. The V gene lost 6 bases and the J gene lost 2 bases, with 21 bases spanning the gap. CDR3 bases: TGTGCCAGCAGCACGACTTGGCCGTTAAATTACACAGATACGCAGTATTTT. Translating gives CASSTTWPLNYTDTQYF. Combining the CDR3 with reference TRBV28 and TRBJ2-3 gives the whole variable domain DVKVTQSSRYLVKRTGEKVFLECVQDMDHENMFWYRQDPGLGLRLIYFSYDVKMKEKGDIPEGYSVSREKKERFSLILESASTNQTSMYLCASSTTWPLNYTDTQYFGPGTRLTVL.

V is TRBV28 and J is TRBJ1-5; unclear D gene. The CDR3 totals 12 residues. V was trimmed by 6 bases and J by 4 bases, leaving 7 bases between them. Germline values: CDR1 MDHEN, CDR2 SYDVKM. The CDR3 coding sequence is TGTGCCAGCAGCCCGGTGAATCAGCCCCAGCATTTT. Translating it yields CASSPVNQPQHF. Full variable domain (outside the CDR3, taken from reference TRBV28 and TRBJ1-5): DVKVTQSSRYLVKRTGEKVFLECVQDMDHENMFWYRQDPGLGLRLIYFSYDVKMKEKGDIPEGYSVSREKKERFSLILESASTNQTSMYLCASSPVNQPQHFGDGTRLSIL.

The J gene is TRBJ1-3, the V gene TRBV19, with no clear D. The CDR3 totals 15 residues. Germline CDR1 LNHDA, CDR2 SQIVND (reference sequence). V was cut by 8 bases and J by 0 bases, with 14 bases left in between. Here the CDR3 reads CASGSVAHSGNTIYF. CDR3 sequence (DNA): TGTGCCAGTGGTTCGGTGGCTCACTCTGGAAACACCATATATTTT.

J is TRBJ2-1 and V is TRBV6-5, with 9 bases lining up with TRBD1. V lost 4 bases, J lost 14 bases, and 3 bases stayed unmatched. The CDR3 is 11 residues long. The germline CDR1 and CDR2 sequences are MNHEY and SVGAGI. CDR3 loop: CASSLRDREFF. As DNA, the CDR3 is TGTGCCAGCAGTTTGAGGGACAGGGAGTTCTTC.

The chain employs TRBV14 and TRBJ1-5; D uncertain. CDR3 length: 13 amino acids. Trimming took off 3 bases at V and 4 bases at J, with 7 bases between the two ends. Germline CDR1 is SGHDN and CDR2 is FVKESK. This chain's CDR3 is CASSQWGNQPQHF. As DNA, the CDR3 is TGTGCCAGCAGCCAGTGGGGAAATCAGCCCCAGCATTTT.